One and the same sample provided the 29 T cell receptor beta chains below, sequenced in a study of beta chain features in type 1 diabetes. The isolated RNA, all of it, was reverse transcribed, so expressed TCRB transcripts were what got sequenced. TCRdb's table, derived via immunoSEQ multiplex PCR, lists solely in-frame clones and lacks some. This table holds 850,000 to 900,000 clones, roughly a sixth found once. The sample was naive CD4+ T cells from blood. The receptors come from a woman between 18 and 30 years old in good health.

This clone has just a few counts. This chain uses TRBV18 with TRBJ2-2, with 9 bases matching TRBD1. Germline V lookup: CDR1 KGHSH, CDR2 LQKENI. V was clipped by 5 bases and J by 4 bases; unmatched bases: 2. CDR3 length equals 14 residues. The CDR3 coding sequence is TGTGCCAGCTCATCGGACAGGGGCACCGGGGAGCTGTTTTTT. It is translated as CASSSDRGTGELFF.

This clone was seen only once. This chain links TRBV10-3 with TRBJ2-7; 7 positions agree with TRBD1. Losses at the gene ends were 4 bases for V and 0 bases for J; bases not matched to a gene: 3. CDR3 length: 14 amino acids. The germline gives CDR1 ENHRY, CDR2 SYGVKD. The CDR3 nucleotides read TGTGCCATCAGTGCACGGGACAGCTCCTACGAGCAGTACTTC. As protein: CAISARDSSYEQYF.

The table lists this clone with a few counts. V and J are TRBV7-2 and TRBJ2-7; D remains unclear. CDR1 and CDR2 (germline): SGHTA, FQGNSA. V gave up 0 bases and J gave up 0 bases, with 12 bases separating them. The CDR3 consists of 16 residues. The CDR3 DNA is TGTGCCAGCAGCTTAGCGTTCGGCGGAAGCTCCTACGAGCAGTACTTC. Translating it yields CASSLAFGGSSYEQYF.

V and J are TRBV6-6 and TRBJ2-7; D not resolved. The CDR3 sequence is 13 residues long. Trimming pared 6 bases from V and 0 bases from J, leaving 9 bases between. The germline V gene encodes CDR1 MNHNY and CDR2 SVGAGI (reference sequence). CDR3 sequence reads: CASRYTFSYEQYF. In DNA, the CDR3 is TGTGCCAGCAGGTACACCTTCTCCTACGAGCAGTACTTC.

The chain is built from TRBV7-2 and TRBJ2-7, with 7 bases lining up with TRBD2. Germline V gene sequence: CDR1 SGHTA, CDR2 FQGNSA. The CDR3 consists of 15 residues. The ends lost 0 bases at V and 3 bases at J; junction bases unmatched: 5. DNA of the CDR3: TGTGCCAGCAGCTTAGCGAGGACTAGTCACTACGAGCAGTACTTC. Translated: CASSLARTSHYEQYF.

This clone was observed a handful of times. The rearrangement uses TRBV29-1 and TRBJ2-7; 7 nucleotides match TRBD1. CDR3 size: 14 residues. CDR1 is SQVTM and CDR2 is ANQGSEA in the germline V gene. The V segment lost 7 bases and the J segment 0 bases; nucleotides outside the gene matches: 9. As DNA, the CDR3 is TGCAGCGCTGAGACAGGGCAGGTCTCCTACGAGCAGTACTTC. Amino acids: CSAETGQVSYEQYF.

This clone was seen a handful of times. The rearrangement joins TRBV10-3 to TRBJ2-1, with D perhaps TRBD2 (6 bases). The V end was cut by 6 bases, the J end by 9 bases, with 18 bases between. The germline V gene encodes CDR1 ENHRY and CDR2 SYGVKD. The CDR3 extends over 14 amino acids. CDR3 bases: TGTGCCATCAGGGGATCGGAGGGACTCGGTGAGCAGTTCTTC. As protein: CAIRGSEGLGEQFF.

CDR3 sequence reads: CASSQFGTAGGRGTYEQYF. The CDR3 DNA is TGTGCCAGCAGCCAATTTGGGACAGCGGGAGGCCGGGGGACCTACGAGCAGTACTTC. The chain has TRBV4-2 and TRBJ2-7; TRBD2 matches at 9 bases. Germline CDR1 LGHNA, CDR2 YNFKEQ. The trim removed 2 bases at V and 2 bases at J, leaving 16 bases unmatched. This CDR3 has 19 residues.

The V gene is TRBV11-2, the J gene TRBJ2-5; D not certain. The germline V and J ends were trimmed by 4 bases and 5 bases, with 11 bases remaining between them. CDR1 SGHAT and CDR2 FQNNGV come from the germline V gene. This CDR3 contains 13 residues. CDR3: CASSSLDRETQYF. CDR3 coding DNA: TGTGCCAGCAGCTCGTTGGATCGGGAGACCCAGTACTTC.

This clone was detected only a few times. The J gene is TRBJ2-5, the V gene TRBV29-1; 7 nucleotides line up with TRBD2. This CDR3 spans 14 amino acids. Germline assignment: CDR1 SQVTM and CDR2 ANQGSEA. CDR3 in DNA: TGCGGCGGAGGTGGAACGGGAGGTGTAGAGACCCAGTACTTC. Translated, it gives CGGGGTGGVETQYF. Combining the CDR3 with reference TRBV29-1 and TRBJ2-5 gives the whole variable domain SAVISQKPSRDICQRGTSLTIQCQVDSQVTMMFWYRQQPGQSLTLIATANQGSEATYESGFVIDKFPISRPNLTFSTLTVSNMSPEDSSIYLCGGGGTGGVETQYFGPGTRLLVL.

This clone was seen a handful of times. This chain links TRBV19 with TRBJ1-1; maybe TRBD1 (6 bases). The germline V and J ends were trimmed by 10 bases and 0 bases, with 18 bases remaining between them. The CDR3 sequence is 15 residues long. In germline, CDR1 is LNHDA, CDR2 SQIVND (reference sequence). In DNA form, the CDR3 reads TGTGCCACTACCCGGTACAGGGCTATGAACACTGAAGCTTTCTTT. Translated, it gives CATTRYRAMNTEAFF.

This clone has a handful of counts. The sample carries other DNA sequences with the same CDR3. This chain links TRBV18 with TRBJ2-3, with D hard to call. V shed 1 base and J shed 4 bases, with 3 bases lying between them. Germline V lookup: CDR1 KGHSH, CDR2 LQKENI. This CDR3 is 12 amino acids long. The CDR3 nucleotides are TGTGCCAGCTCACCACGATCAGATACGCAGTATTTT. Translated, it gives CASSPRSDTQYF. Filled out from reference TRBV18 and TRBJ2-3, the complete variable domain reads NAGVMQNPRHLVRRRGQEARLRCSPMKGHSHVYWYRQLPEEGLKFMVYLQKENIIDESGMPKERFSAEFPKEGPSILRIQQVVRGDSAAYFCASSPRSDTQYFGPGTRLTVL.

This clone was seen a few times. The V gene is TRBV27, the J gene TRBJ2-5, with D tentatively TRBD1 (6 bases). Trimming cost V 7 bases and J 0 bases, with 18 bases left between them. CDR3 length: 16 amino acids. Germline V lookup: CDR1 MNHEY, CDR2 SMNVEV (reference sequence). The CDR3 here is CASTFTGRNYQETQYF. The CDR3 DNA reads as TGTGCCAGCACTTTCACAGGGCGAAACTACCAAGAGACCCAGTACTTC.

The chain uses TRBV28 and TRBJ2-7, with D perhaps matching TRBD2 (5 bases). The V gene lost 3 bases and the J gene lost 4 bases, with 16 bases spanning the gap. The CDR3 extends over 15 amino acids. From germline, CDR1 is MDHEN and CDR2 SYDVKM. CDR3 DNA sequence: TGTGCCAGCAGTTTCCCGGCGGGTCCCGATTACGAGCAGTACTTC. Translating it yields CASSFPAGPDYEQYF. The variable domain in full, with the rest retrieved from reference TRBV28 and TRBJ2-7, is DVKVTQSSRYLVKRTGEKVFLECVQDMDHENMFWYRQDPGLGLRLIYFSYDVKMKEKGDIPEGYSVSREKKERFSLILESASTNQTSMYLCASSFPAGPDYEQYFGPGTRLTVT.

This CDR3 is CASSFATGLGGNIQYF. The CDR3 DNA is TGTGCCAGCAGCTTCGCGACAGGGCTTGGAGGGAACATTCAGTACTTC. The chain is built from TRBV11-2 and TRBJ2-4; possible D gene TRBD1, 7 bases. The germline V gene encodes CDR1 SGHAT and CDR2 FQNNGV. The ends were cut back, 3 bases at V and 7 bases at J, with 19 bases in the middle. This CDR3 has 16 amino acids. The whole variable domain, remainder taken from reference TRBV11-2 and TRBJ2-4, is EAGVAQSPRYKIIEKRQSVAFWCNPISGHATLYWYQQILGQGPKLLIQFQNNGVVDDSQLPKDRFSAERLKGVDSTLKIQPAKLEDSAVYLCASSFATGLGGNIQYFGAGTRLSVL.

This clone turned up a few times. The sample carries other DNA sequences with the same CDR3. V is TRBV28 and J is TRBJ2-7; 12 nucleotides agree with TRBD2. Germline V gene sequence: CDR1 MDHEN, CDR2 SYDVKM. V dropped 1 base and J dropped 1; count of bases not matched to a gene: 2. CDR3 size: 16 residues. The CDR3 protein is CASSLFGTSGSYEQYF. DNA for the CDR3: TGTGCCAGCAGTTTATTTGGGACTAGCGGGTCCTACGAGCAGTACTTC.

The gene calls are TRBV7-3 and TRBJ2-1; 8 bases match TRBD2. Germline-derived CDR1 and CDR2 are SGHTA and FQGTGA. The CDR3 has 16 amino acids. The junction had 11 bases not matched to a gene; V was cut back by 2 bases and J by 8 bases. DNA of the CDR3: TGTGCCAGCAGCTTAGCGGGAGGCGTCCAATGGGATGAGCAGTTCTTC. Translating gives CASSLAGGVQWDEQFF.

The rearrangement joins TRBV9 to TRBJ2-1, with D perhaps matching TRBD1 (6 bases). This CDR3 is built from 15 residues. Germline loops: CDR1 SGDLS, CDR2 YYNGEE. The germline V and J ends were trimmed by 3 bases and 8 bases, with 18 bases remaining between them. CDR3 nucleotide sequence: TGTGCCAGCAGCGCCGCTGGGGGCCTAATCGATGAGCAGTTCTTC. This encodes CASSAAGGLIDEQFF.

The chain has TRBV2 and TRBJ2-4, with unresolved D. Germline lookup yields CDR1 SNHLY and CDR2 FYNNEI. Trimming stripped 4 bases from V and 3 bases from J, with 13 bases between. CDR3 length: 15 amino acids. The CDR3 DNA reads as TGTGCCAGCAGTGGTCAAGGGATCGGCAAAAACATTCAGTACTTC. Protein sequence: CASSGQGIGKNIQYF.

There are a few counts of this clone. The chain links TRBV5-4 to TRBJ2-3, with D maybe TRBD2 (6 bases). Trimming pared 3 bases from V and 5 bases from J, leaving 22 bases between. CDR3 length: 17 residues. Germline V lookup: CDR1 SGHNT, CDR2 YYREEE (reference sequence). CDR3 nucleotide sequence: TGTGCCAGCAGCTCGCCAAGCTCAGGCGGGGAGATAGATACGCAGTATTTT. It encodes CASSSPSSGGEIDTQYF.

The chain joins TRBV6-6 to TRBJ1-1; D is possibly TRBD1 (6 bases). From germline, CDR1 is MNHNY and CDR2 SVGAGI (reference sequence). The CDR3 is 11 amino acids. Trimming removed 7 bases at V and 7 bases at J, with 10 bases between. CDR3 region: CASKKGGEAFF. The CDR3, as DNA: TGTGCCAGCAAAAAGGGGGGTGAAGCTTTCTTT.

The sample holds a few counts of this clone. The J gene is TRBJ1-2, the V gene TRBV18, with a tentative D call TRBD1 (5 bases). Germline CDR1 is KGHSH and CDR2 is LQKENI. The CDR3 length is 13 residues. V lost 6 bases to trimming and J lost 7 bases, with 15 bases between them. CDR3 sequence reads: CASSQDRQTGYTF. For the CDR3, the DNA is TGTGCCAGCTCCCAAGATAGACAGACTGGCTACACCTTC.

This chain links TRBV27 with TRBJ2-1; D perhaps matches TRBD2 (6 bases). V lost 3 bases, J lost 4 bases, and 13 bases lay in between. The CDR3 consists of 15 residues. Per germline, CDR1 MNHEY and CDR2 SMNVEV (reference sequence). The CDR3 sequence: CASSFWSGPYNEQFF. Here the CDR3 DNA reads TGTGCCAGCAGTTTTTGGAGCGGGCCTTACAATGAGCAGTTCTTC.

The gene calls are TRBV29-1 and TRBJ1-2, with TRBD1 identical over 8 bases. Germline CDR1 and CDR2: SQVTM and ANQGSEA. Trimming took 4 bases from V and 7 from J; bases not matched to a gene: 8. This CDR3 has 13 amino acids. CDR3 amino acids: CSVAGQGSGGYTF. The CDR3 region has the DNA TGCAGCGTTGCCGGACAGGGTTCGGGTGGCTACACCTTC.

This clone was counted a few times. The chain joins TRBV21-1 to TRBJ2-5; the table's D call, TRBD2, was not checked against the DNA. TRBV21-1 is a recognized pseudogene. There are 14 residues in the CDR3. The CDR3 coding sequence is TGTGCCAGCAGCAAATTTAACCACCTCGGGACCCAGTACTTC. It is translated as CASSKFNHLGTQYF.

This clone has just a few counts. This chain joins TRBV4-3 and TRBJ2-1; D uncertain. With 1 base removed from V and 6 bases from J, the gap between germline ends came to 13 bases. From germline, CDR1 is LGHNA and CDR2 YSLEER. The CDR3 sequence is 15 residues long. In DNA form, the CDR3 reads TGCGCCAGCAGCCAAGGGGGAACAACAAGCAATGAGCAGTTCTTC. Amino acids: CASSQGGTTSNEQFF.

V gene TRBV28 combines with J gene TRBJ2-1, with a weak D call TRBD1 (5 bases). Trimming stripped 6 bases from V and 6 bases from J, with 12 bases between. This CDR3 spans 13 amino acids. The V gene's germline CDR1 is MDHEN and CDR2 SYDVKM. CDR3 sequence (DNA): TGTGCCAGCAGAGTATTAGGGGTCAATGAGCAGTTCTTC. It codes for CASRVLGVNEQFF.

The V gene is TRBV20-1, the J gene TRBJ1-1; the D is unclear. CDR1 and CDR2 (germline): DFQATT, SNEGSKA (reference sequence). Trimming removed 6 bases from V and 5 bases from J, with 7 bases in between. The CDR3 has 10 residues. As DNA, the CDR3 is TGCAGTGCCGGGCGGACTGAAGCTTTCTTT. Its translation: CSAGRTEAFF.

V usage is TRBV7-3 and J usage is TRBJ2-1; a possible D gene is TRBD2 (5 bases). The CDR3 is made up of 15 amino acids. V lost 1 base and J 0 bases, leaving 7 bases between the germline ends. The germline CDR1 and CDR2 sequences are SGHTA and FQGTGA. The CDR3 loop is CASSLIGSSYNEQFF. The CDR3 DNA sequence: TGTGCCAGCAGCTTAATTGGGAGCTCCTACAATGAGCAGTTCTTC.